Shown below are 2 T cell receptor beta chains from a single sample sequenced in a study of OX40 agonist ivuxolimab in advanced cancers. Sequenced by immunoSEQ multiplex PCR; TCRdb stores in-frame clones only, minus some. The sample gives approximately 80,000 clones, less than 95% of which show up once; 8.4% is in the top ten. The sample consisted of CD4+ or CD8+ T cells sorted from blood, taken in a trial of the OX40 agonist ivuxolimab. These receptor sequences come from an adult with an advanced solid tumor such as melanoma, head and neck, liver or kidney cancer.

The chain recombines TRBV5-1 with TRBJ2-7; possibly TRBD1 or TRBD2 for D (5 bases each). The CDR3 totals 16 residues. The V and J ends lost 4 bases and 3 bases respectively, with 20 bases between them. Per the germline V gene, CDR1 is SGHRS and CDR2 is YFSETQ. The CDR3 loop is CASSKRSRDRDYEQYF. CDR3 nucleotides: TGCGCCAGCAGCAAGAGGTCCCGGGACCGAGACTACGAGCAGTACTTC. Full variable domain (missing parts from reference TRBV5-1 and TRBJ2-7): KAGVTQTPRYLIKTRGQQVTLSCSPISGHRSVSWYQQTPGQGLQFLFEYFSETQRNKGNFPGRFSGRQFSNSRSEMNVSTLELGDSALYLCASSKRSRDRDYEQYFGPGTRLTVT.

This chain joins TRBV28 and TRBJ2-1; the D gene is possibly TRBD1 (6 bases). This CDR3 is 13 amino acids long. Trimming left V 3 bases short and J 5 bases short, with 8 bases between. Per germline, CDR1 MDHEN and CDR2 SYDVKM. The CDR3 coding sequence is TGTGCCAGCAGTTTTCGACAGGACAATGAGCAGTTCTTC. It is translated as CASSFRQDNEQFF.